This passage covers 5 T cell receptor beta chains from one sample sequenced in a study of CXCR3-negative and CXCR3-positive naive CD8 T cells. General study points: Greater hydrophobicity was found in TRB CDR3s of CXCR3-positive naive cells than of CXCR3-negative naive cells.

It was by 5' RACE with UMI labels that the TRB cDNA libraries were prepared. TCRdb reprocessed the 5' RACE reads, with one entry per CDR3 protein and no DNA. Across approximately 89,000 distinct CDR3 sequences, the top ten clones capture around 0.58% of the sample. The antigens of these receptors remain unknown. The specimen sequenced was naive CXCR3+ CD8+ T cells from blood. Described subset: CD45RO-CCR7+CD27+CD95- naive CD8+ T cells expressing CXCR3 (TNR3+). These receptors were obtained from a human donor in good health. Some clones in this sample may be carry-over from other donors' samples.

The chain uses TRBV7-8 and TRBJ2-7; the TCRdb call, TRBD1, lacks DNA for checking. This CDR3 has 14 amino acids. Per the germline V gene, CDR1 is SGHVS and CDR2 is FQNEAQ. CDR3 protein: CASSLGGTWYEQYF.

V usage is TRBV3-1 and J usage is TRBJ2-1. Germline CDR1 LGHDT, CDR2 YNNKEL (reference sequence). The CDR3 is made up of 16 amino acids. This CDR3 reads CASSHREGGYYNEQFF.

The chain's CDR3 is CASSLSMSRRDRYQETQYF. The chain recombines TRBV5-6 with TRBJ2-5; the D call of TRBD1 rests on TCRdb alone, since no DNA is present to check it. The CDR3 sequence is 19 residues long. The germline gives CDR1 SGHDT, CDR2 YYEEEE.

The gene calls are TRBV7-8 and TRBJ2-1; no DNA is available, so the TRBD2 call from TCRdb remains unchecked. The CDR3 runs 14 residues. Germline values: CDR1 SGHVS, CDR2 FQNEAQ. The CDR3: CASSPATSGNEQFF.

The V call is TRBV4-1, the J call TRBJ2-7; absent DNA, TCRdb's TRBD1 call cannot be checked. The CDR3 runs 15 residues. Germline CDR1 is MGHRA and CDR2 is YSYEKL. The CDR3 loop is CASSPGGGLSYEQYF.